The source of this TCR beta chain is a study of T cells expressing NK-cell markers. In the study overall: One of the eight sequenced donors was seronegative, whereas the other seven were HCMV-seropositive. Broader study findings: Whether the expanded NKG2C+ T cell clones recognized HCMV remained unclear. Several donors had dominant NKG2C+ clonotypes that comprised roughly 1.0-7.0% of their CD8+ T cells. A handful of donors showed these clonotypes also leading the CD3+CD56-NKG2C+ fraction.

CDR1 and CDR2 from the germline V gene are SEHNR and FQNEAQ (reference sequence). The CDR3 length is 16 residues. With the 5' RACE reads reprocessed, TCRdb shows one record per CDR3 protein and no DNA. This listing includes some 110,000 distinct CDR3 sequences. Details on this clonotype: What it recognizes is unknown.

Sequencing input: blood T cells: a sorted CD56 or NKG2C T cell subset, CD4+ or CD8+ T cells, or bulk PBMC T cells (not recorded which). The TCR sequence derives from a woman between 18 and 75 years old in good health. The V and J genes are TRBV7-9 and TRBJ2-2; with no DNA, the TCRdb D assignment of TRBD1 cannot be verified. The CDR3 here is CASSLQDPRDTGELFF.